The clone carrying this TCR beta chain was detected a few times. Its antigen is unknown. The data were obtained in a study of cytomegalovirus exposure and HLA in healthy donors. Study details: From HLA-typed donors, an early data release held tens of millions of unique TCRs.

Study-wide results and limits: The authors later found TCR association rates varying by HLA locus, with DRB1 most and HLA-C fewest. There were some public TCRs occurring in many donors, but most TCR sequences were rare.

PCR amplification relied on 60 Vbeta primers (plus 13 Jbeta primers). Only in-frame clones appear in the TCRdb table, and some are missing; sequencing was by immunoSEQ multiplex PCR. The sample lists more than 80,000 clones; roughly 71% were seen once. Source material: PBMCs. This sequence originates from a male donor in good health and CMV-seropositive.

The CDR3, as DNA: TGTGCCAGTAGTTTCGGGACAGCGAACTACGAGCAGTACTTC. Encoded protein: CASSFGTANYEQYF. J is TRBJ2-7 and V is TRBV19; 7 bases agree with TRBD1. The CDR3 length is 14 residues. Germline CDR1 is LNHDA and CDR2 is SQIVND (reference sequence). Trimming at V came to 5 bases and at J to 3 bases, leaving 7 bases not matched to a gene.